This is a list of T cell receptor beta chains from one sample in a study of blood T cell repertoires in COVID-19. Libraries were prepared by immunoSEQ multiplex PCR; TCRdb keeps only in-frame clonotypes and omits some of them. The sample lists roughly 100,000 clones, roughly 76% seen once, with around 4.7% in the top ten. The sequenced material came from peripheral blood. These receptors came from a man older than 75 with COVID-19, enrolled during active disease. CDR3s include the opening cysteine and the closing phenylalanine or tryptophan. The D gene is left open where the match is weak. Clone size, where shown, is once, few, many, or a class for clones that have expanded.

d_call	v_call	j_call	clone_size	cdr3_nt	cdr3_aa
TRBD1	TRBV2	TRBJ2-2	-	TGTGCCAGCAGTGAAAACAGGGGTTACACCGGGGAGCTGTTTTTT	CASSENRGYTGELFF
-	TRBV15	TRBJ1-2	once	TGTGCCACCAGCAGAGATCAGGCAGTTTATGGCTACACCTTC	CATSRDQAVYGYTF
TRBD1	TRBV5-1	TRBJ2-6	-	TGCGCCAGCAGCTTGGGGGACAGGGGGCTTGGGGCCAACGTCCTGACTTTC	CASSLGDRGLGANVLTF
TRBD1	TRBV16	TRBJ1-2	-	TGTGCCAGCAGCCAATGGGGGGACAGATGGGATGGCTACACCTTC	CASSQWGDRWDGYTF
TRBD1	TRBV3-1/TRBV3-2	TRBJ2-7	-	TGTGCCAGCAGTCGAACAGGGGGAGAGCAGTACTTC	CASSRTGGEQYF
-	TRBV4-1	TRBJ2-7	-	TGCGCCAGCAGCCCCGTAAGAGGTTCAGAGGCCTACGAGCAGTACTTC	CASSPVRGSEAYEQYF
-	TRBV6-6	TRBJ2-3	-	TGTGCCAGCGGGAAGGGGGCAGATACGCAGTATTTT	CASGKGADTQYF
TRBD1	TRBV29-1	TRBJ1-5	-	TGCAGCGTTGCTGGGACAGGTAATCAGCCCCAGCATTTT	CSVAGTGNQPQHF
-	TRBV19	TRBJ2-2	-	TGTGCCAGTAGTAAGAACGGTTACACCGGGGAGCTGTTTTTT	CASSKNGYTGELFF
-	TRBV18	TRBJ2-7	-	TGTGCCAGCTCACCAGGAGGGGGCTCAGGGCAGTACTTC	CASSPGGGSGQYF
-	TRBV19	TRBJ1-1	-	TGTGCCAGTAGTATTTGGGGAGGGACTGAAGCTTTCTTT	CASSIWGGTEAFF
-	TRBV5-1	TRBJ2-7	-	TGCGCCAGCAGCTTTGGAGGGAGCTCCTACGAGCAGTACTTC	CASSFGGSSYEQYF
-	TRBV6-6	TRBJ2-1	few	TGTGCCAGCAGTTACTCGGGCCGCGAATACAATGAGCAGTTCTTC	CASSYSGREYNEQFF
-	TRBV7-2	TRBJ1-4	-	TGTGCCAGCAGCTTAGGGGGGGGCGAGGTCGGAAAACTGTTTTTT	CASSLGGGEVGKLFF
-	TRBV3-1/TRBV3-2	TRBJ1-2	once	TGTGCCAGCAGCCCGACAGGTGGCTATGGCTACACCTTC	CASSPTGGYGYTF
-	TRBV5-1	TRBJ2-7	-	TGCGCCAGCAGCCCGGGACACCCATTGTACGAGCAGTACTTC	CASSPGHPLYEQYF
TRBD1	TRBV2	TRBJ1-1	-	TGTGCCAGCAGCGGGGACAGTTTGAACACTGAAGCTTTCTTT	CASSGDSLNTEAFF
TRBD2	TRBV5-6	TRBJ2-3	-	TGTGCCAGCAGCCTCTTGACAGCGGGGGTGGGAGATACGCAGTATTTT	CASSLLTAGVGDTQYF
-	TRBV24-1	TRBJ2-1	-	TGTGCCACCAGTGCCAGGAACAGCCTCAATGAGCAGTTCTTC	CATSARNSLNEQFF
TRBD2	TRBV5-1	TRBJ2-7	-	TGCGCCAGCAGCTTGGAGTGTTTGTTCAGCGGGAGTACGTACGAGCAGTACTTC	CASSLECLFSGSTYEQYF
-	TRBV10-3	TRBJ2-7	-	TGTGCCATCAGACGGGGGGCCGGCGAGCAGTACTTC	CAIRRGAGEQYF
TRBD2	TRBV5-5	TRBJ2-1	-	TGTGCCAGCAGCTTGGCCCGGGGACTAGCAGGCGATGAGCAGTTCTTC	CASSLARGLAGDEQFF
TRBD1	TRBV7-3	TRBJ2-3	-	TGTGCCAGCAGCCCTTCCCAGGGGGCCATTGATACGCAGTATTTT	CASSPSQGAIDTQYF
-	TRBV2	TRBJ1-1	-	TGTGCCAGCAGTGAAGGACAGAGGAGTAAAGCTTTCTTT	CASSEGQRSKAFF
-	TRBV7-9	TRBJ2-1	-	TGTGCCAGCAGCTTAGGTTTTAGGGACAAAAACAATGAGCAGTTCTTC	CASSLGFRDKNNEQFF
-	TRBV20-1	TRBJ1-5	few	TGCAGTGCTAGTGTGCAGGGCTCTAACAATCAGCCCCAGCATTTT	CSASVQGSNNQPQHF
TRBD1	TRBV9	TRBJ1-1	-	TGTGCCAGCAGCGTAGGGACAGGGGGGATGAACACTGAAGCTTTCTTT	CASSVGTGGMNTEAFF
-	TRBV19	TRBJ1-2	-	TGTGCCAGAAATCCGGGACATAAGGGGGATGGCTACACCTTC	CARNPGHKGDGYTF
TRBD1	TRBV6-5	TRBJ1-1	once	TGTGCCAGCAGTTACAGACAGGGCTTGAACACTGAAGCTTTCTTT	CASSYRQGLNTEAFF
-	TRBV5-4	TRBJ1-3	-	TGTGCCAGCAGCTTCTATGGAAACACCATATATTTT	CASSFYGNTIYF
TRBD1	TRBV6-5	TRBJ1-6	-	TGTGCCAGCAGCCCCACCGGGACAGGGAGGTCACCCCTCCACTTT	CASSPTGTGRSPLHF
TRBD2	TRBV5-1	TRBJ2-7	-	TGCGCCAGCAGCCCGCCCCTAGCGGGGGGCCCCTACGAGCAGTACTTC	CASSPPLAGGPYEQYF
TRBD1	TRBV7-2	TRBJ1-5	-	TGTGCCAGCAGCGAACGGGACAGAAGCAATCAGCCCCAGCATTTT	CASSERDRSNQPQHF
TRBD2	TRBV14	TRBJ2-1	few	TGTGCCAGCAGCTCTAGCGGGACCTACAATGAGCAGTTCTTC	CASSSSGTYNEQFF
-	TRBV30	TRBJ1-2	-	TGTGCCTGGAGGGCAACAGACAGGTTAAACTATGGCTACACCTTC	CAWRATDRLNYGYTF
-	TRBV6-2/TRBV6-3	TRBJ1-1	few	TGTGCCAGCAGTTACTCCCCAGGCAGAACTGAAGCTTTCTTT	CASSYSPGRTEAFF
-	TRBV21-1	TRBJ2-1	once	TGTGCCAGTATGCCTGCGGACAGGGGTTACAATGAGCAGTTCTTC	CASMPADRGYNEQFF
-	TRBV4-1	TRBJ1-5	many	TGCGCCAGCAGCCAAGGGGACAATAGCAATCAGCCCCAGCATTTT	CASSQGDNSNQPQHF
-	TRBV7-9	TRBJ1-1	once	TGTGCCAGCAGCTTCCTTCTACGTATGAACACTGAAGCTTTCTTT	CASSFLLRMNTEAFF
-	TRBV4-3	TRBJ2-3	-	TGCGCCAGCAGCCAGAGCCGGGGTACGCAGTATTTT	CASSQSRGTQYF
-	TRBV21-1	TRBJ2-7	-	TGTGCCACCAGGGGGGGCGGGACAGGGACCTACGAGCAGTACTTC	CATRGGGTGTYEQYF
-	TRBV6-5	TRBJ1-3	few	TGTGCCAGCAGTTTCCGGGAGAGCTCTGGAAACACCATATATTTT	CASSFRESSGNTIYF
TRBD1	TRBV14	TRBJ1-4	-	TGTGCCAGCAGCCTCCGGACAGGGCGGACTGAAAAACTGTTTTTT	CASSLRTGRTEKLFF
-	TRBV7-8	TRBJ1-5	-	TGTGCCAGCAGCCGGACGGTGATGGGACTCGGGCAGCCCCAGCATTTT	CASSRTVMGLGQPQHF